A single sample gave rise to the 32 T cell receptor beta chains below, sequenced in a study of naive and memory T cell subsets. Both TRBC1 and TRBC2 were covered by a beta constant-region primer of two equimolar oligonucleotides. Via MiXCR, TCRdb re-called the UMI-ligation and nested PCR reads, giving one row per CDR3 protein. The sample carries approximately 140,000 distinct CDR3 sequences, approximately 17% recorded once. Sequenced material: naive CD4+ T cells from blood. These receptors originate from a human donor in good health.

CDR3 sequence reads: CSARQGENEKLFF. DNA of the CDR3: TGCAGTGCTCGACAGGGGGAAAATGAAAAACTGTTTTTT. The chain recombines TRBV20-1 with TRBJ1-4, with 9 bases identical to TRBD1. V lost 5 bases and J lost 5; bases outside the gene matches: 3. The length of the CDR3 is 13 residues. In germline, CDR1 is DFQATT, CDR2 SNEGSKA (reference sequence).

The chain employs TRBV5-1 and TRBJ1-1, with a weak D call TRBD1 (5 bases). Looked up from germline, CDR1 is SGHRS and CDR2 is YFSETQ. V dropped 4 bases and J dropped 1 base, with 11 bases sitting between them. The CDR3 totals 14 residues. CDR3 sequence (DNA): TGCGCCAGCAGCCGCACAGGAGAGAACACTGAAGCTTTCTTT. The encoded protein is CASSRTGENTEAFF.

This chain uses TRBV10-3 with TRBJ2-3; D not certain. Germline CDR1 is ENHRY and CDR2 is SYGVKD. Deletions cut 2 bases from V and 6 bases from J, with 3 bases between. CDR3 length: 11 amino acids. This CDR3 is CAISELDTQYF. CDR3 DNA sequence: TGTGCCATCAGTGAGCTCGATACGCAGTATTTT.

This clonotype has a handful of counts. J is TRBJ2-7 and V is TRBV20-1; weak D call: TRBD1 (6 bases). V dropped 3 bases and J dropped 6 bases, with 18 bases sitting between them. Germline lookup yields CDR1 DFQATT and CDR2 SNEGSKA (reference sequence). This CDR3 has 14 amino acids. This CDR3 reads CSARVGARLGEQYF. DNA of the CDR3: TGCAGTGCTAGGGTGGGGGCCCGTCTGGGCGAGCAGTACTTC.

The chain carries TRBV5-1 and TRBJ2-7; perhaps TRBD1 as D (6 bases). This CDR3 has 14 amino acids. Germline V gives CDR1 SGHRS, CDR2 YFSETQ. V was trimmed by 4 bases and J by 1 base, leaving 12 bases between them. The CDR3 reads CASSPARGSYEQYF. CDR3 bases: TGCGCCAGCAGCCCCGCCAGGGGTTCCTACGAGCAGTACTTC.

The V gene is TRBV5-1, the J gene TRBJ2-2, with D perhaps TRBD1 (6 bases). The CDR3 covers 15 residues. Deletions cut 1 base from V and 3 bases from J, with 10 bases between. Germline V gene sequence: CDR1 SGHRS, CDR2 YFSETQ. The CDR3: CASSLLRTDTGELFF. The CDR3 nucleotides are TGCGCCAGCAGCTTGTTGCGGACAGACACCGGGGAGCTGTTTTTT.

This clonotype was seen at least ten times. The chain carries TRBV20-1 and TRBJ2-1; 7 bases are a match to TRBD1. This CDR3 has 14 residues. Trimming at V came to 6 bases and at J to 2 bases, leaving 7 bases not matched to a gene. The germline gives CDR1 DFQATT, CDR2 SNEGSKA (reference sequence). In nucleotides, the CDR3 is TGCAGTGCCTTCGACAGGGTCGCCTACAATGAGCAGTTCTTC. Translating gives CSAFDRVAYNEQFF.

V gene TRBV4-2 combines with J gene TRBJ2-1, with D uncertain. The CDR3 is made up of 16 amino acids. V lost 1 base and J 4 bases, leaving 14 bases between the germline ends. CDR1 LGHNA and CDR2 YNFKEQ come from the germline V gene. Here the CDR3 DNA reads TGTGCCAGCAGCCAAGTTACAGCGCGATTTTACAATGAGCAGTTCTTC. Translating it yields CASSQVTARFYNEQFF.

This clonotype has just a few counts. This chain joins TRBV20-1 and TRBJ2-1, with D uncertain. The germline gives CDR1 DFQATT, CDR2 SNEGSKA (reference sequence). CDR3 length equals 14 residues. The V and J ends lost 0 bases and 3 bases respectively, with 9 bases between them. Here the CDR3 DNA reads TGCAGTGCTAGAGAAACAACGGTCTACAATGAGCAGTTCTTC. Translation: CSARETTVYNEQFF.

This clonotype was detected a few times. The CDR3, as DNA: TGTGCCACCAGCAGAGAAGGCAGGCGGGCTTTCTTT. Protein sequence: CATSREGRRAFF. V and J are TRBV15 and TRBJ1-1; D is undetermined. V was cut by 0 bases and J by 11 bases, with 10 bases left in between. This CDR3 region has 12 residues. Looked up from germline, CDR1 is LNHNV and CDR2 is YYDKDF (reference sequence).

The chain links TRBV14 to TRBJ2-5, with 8 nucleotides matching TRBD1. J was trimmed by 5 bases and V by 4 bases; bases with no gene match: 3. Looked up from germline, CDR1 is SGHDN and CDR2 is FVKESK. This CDR3 contains 13 residues. The CDR3 region has the DNA TGTGCCAGCAGCCCGAGGACAGGGGAGACCCAGTACTTC. As protein: CASSPRTGETQYF. Supplemented by reference TRBV14 and TRBJ2-5, the full variable domain reads EAGVTQFPSHSVIEKGQTVTLRCDPISGHDNLYWYRRVMGKEIKFLLHFVKESKQDESGMPNNRFLAERTGGTYSTLKVQPAELEDSGVYFCASSPRTGETQYFGPGTRLLVL.

There are a few counts of this clonotype. The rearrangement uses TRBV7-2 and TRBJ2-1; D call uncertain. Germline V gives CDR1 SGHTA, CDR2 FQGNSA. Trimming left V 5 bases short and J 5 bases short, with 13 bases between. This CDR3 is built from 14 residues. CDR3 coding DNA: TGTGCCAGCAGCCCCTCTTACATAAACAATGAGCAGTTCTTC. It yields the protein CASSPSYINNEQFF.

The chain couples TRBV6-2 or TRBV6-3 to TRBJ2-5; TRBD2 matches 7 bases. V lost 6 bases, J lost 5 bases, and 6 bases stayed unmatched. This CDR3 has 13 residues. The germline gives CDR1 MNHEY, CDR2 SVGEGT. The DNA of the CDR3 is TGTGCCAGCAGGCTCGGGGGGAGCGAGACCCAGTACTTC. Translation gives CASRLGGSETQYF.

This clonotype showed up just a few times. This chain uses TRBV7-2 with TRBJ2-5; D is uncertain. The CDR3 has 16 amino acids. The V and J ends lost 4 bases and 5 bases respectively, with 20 bases between them. The germline V gene has CDR1 SGHTA and CDR2 FQGNSA. The CDR3 loop is CASSYRPRTQQETQYF. DNA for the CDR3: TGTGCCAGCAGCTACCGACCTAGGACCCAACAGGAGACCCAGTACTTC.

This clonotype appeared a few times. The chain couples TRBV10-3 to TRBJ2-2; D unclear. The CDR3 is 11 amino acids. CDR1 is ENHRY, CDR2 SYGVKD, per germline. V shed 3 bases and J shed 7 bases, with 3 bases lying between them. The CDR3 DNA sequence: TGTGCCATCAGTGACGGCGGGGAGCTGTTTTTT. Translating gives CAISDGGELFF.

The chain combines TRBV4-2 with TRBJ1-6; D is ambiguous. Deletions cut 0 bases from V and 2 bases from J, with 5 bases between. CDR3 length: 15 residues. CDR1 LGHNA and CDR2 YNFKEQ come from the germline V gene. The CDR3 DNA reads as TGTGCCAGCAGCCAAGACGCGACCTATAATTCACCCCTCCACTTT. Translation: CASSQDATYNSPLHF.

This clonotype was observed a handful of times. The J gene is TRBJ1-2, the V gene TRBV6-5; perhaps TRBD1 as D (6 bases). The CDR3 has 17 residues. Germline V lookup: CDR1 MNHEY, CDR2 SVGAGI. Deletions cut 6 bases from V and 4 bases from J, with 24 bases between. Here the CDR3 DNA reads TGTGCCAGCAGGACAACTTTCACAGGGATTCCAATCTATGGCTACACCTTC. Its protein product is CASRTTFTGIPIYGYTF.

The chain's CDR3 is CASSLVGGTSGANVLTF. DNA of the CDR3: TGTGCCAGCAGCTTAGTAGGGGGGACCTCTGGGGCCAACGTCCTGACTTTC. The V gene is TRBV7-9, the J gene TRBJ2-6; TRBD1 or TRBD2 may be the D gene (6 bases each). CDR1 SEHNR and CDR2 FQNEAQ come from the germline V gene (reference sequence). V lost 1 base to trimming and J lost 0 bases, with 10 bases between them. The length of the CDR3 is 17 residues.

The chain joins TRBV6-2 or TRBV6-3 to TRBJ2-7, with D perhaps TRBD2 (7 bases). The CDR3 runs to 14 residues. With 2 bases removed from V and 0 bases from J, the gap between germline ends came to 8 bases. Germline V gene sequence: CDR1 MNHEY, CDR2 SVGEGT. DNA for the CDR3: TGTGCCAGCAGTTACGGGGGGGCCTCCTACGAGCAGTACTTC. It specifies CASSYGGASYEQYF.

The chain couples TRBV7-2 to TRBJ1-5, with D perhaps TRBD1 (5 bases). Germline V lookup: CDR1 SGHTA, CDR2 FQGNSA. The CDR3 has 15 residues. Trimming cost V 3 bases and J 1 base, with 10 bases left between them. CDR3 sequence reads: CASSFLGPSNQPQHF. For the CDR3, the DNA is TGTGCCAGCAGCTTCCTGGGACCGAGCAATCAGCCCCAGCATTTT.

The CDR3 region has the DNA TGTGCCAGCCATGATGTTATGGAGCGAGCGACCTACCAAGAGACCCAGTACTTC. Protein sequence: CASHDVMERATYQETQYF. The chain is built from TRBV7-3 and TRBJ2-5; D ambiguous. Germline loops: CDR1 SGHTA, CDR2 FQGTGA. CDR3 length equals 18 residues. With 8 bases removed from V and 0 bases from J, the gap between germline ends came to 25 bases.

The J gene is TRBJ2-5, the V gene TRBV4-3, with D tentatively TRBD1 (5 bases). With 4 bases removed from V and 2 bases from J, the gap between germline ends came to 11 bases. CDR3 length: 14 amino acids. In germline, CDR1 is LGHNA, CDR2 YSLEER. The CDR3 region is CASSLLRQQETQYF. For the CDR3, the DNA is TGCGCCAGCAGCCTACTCAGACAGCAAGAGACCCAGTACTTC.

The CDR3 nucleotides are TGCGCCAGCAGGCCAATAGCGGGAGAGGGCATTCAGTACTTC. It codes for CASRPIAGEGIQYF. The rearrangement links TRBV5-1 to TRBJ2-4, with 9 bases that match TRBD2. The junction had 9 bases not matched to a gene; V was cut back by 5 bases and J by 9 bases. Germline V gene lookup returns CDR1 SGHRS and CDR2 YFSETQ. The CDR3 is made up of 14 amino acids.

This clonotype was recorded a few times. The rearrangement uses TRBV18 and TRBJ2-1, with 8 nucleotides matching TRBD2. The ends lost 2 bases at V and 6 bases at J; junction bases unmatched: 3. The CDR3 extends over 14 amino acids. From germline, CDR1 is KGHSH and CDR2 LQKENI. The CDR3 here is CASSPAGGPNEQFF. The CDR3 DNA sequence: TGTGCCAGCTCACCAGCGGGGGGTCCCAATGAGCAGTTCTTC.

The rearrangement links TRBV18 to TRBJ1-2, with D tentatively TRBD1 (5 bases). The germline V gene has CDR1 KGHSH and CDR2 LQKENI. The length of the CDR3 is 13 residues. V was cut by 3 bases and J by 2 bases, with 7 bases left in between. CDR3 sequence reads: CASSPAGNYGYTF. CDR3 nucleotide sequence: TGTGCCAGCTCACCCGCAGGGAACTATGGCTACACCTTC.

This clonotype was seen more than once but under ten times. This chain links TRBV7-2 with TRBJ2-5; D remains unclear. V was shortened by 2 bases and J by 1 base, with 5 bases between the two germline ends. This CDR3 is 13 amino acids long. From germline, CDR1 is SGHTA and CDR2 FQGNSA. For the CDR3, the DNA is TGTGCCAGCAGCTTACAACCCCAAGAGACCCAGTACTTC. This sequence encodes CASSLQPQETQYF.

V usage is TRBV4-1 and J usage is TRBJ1-5, with 9 bases fitting TRBD1. There are 14 residues in the CDR3. The germline gives CDR1 MGHRA, CDR2 YSYEKL. V was pared by 5 bases and J by 5 bases, with 4 bases of the junction left unmatched. The CDR3 bases are TGCGCCAGCAGCAAGACAGGGGGAGATCAGCCCCAGCATTTT. Its protein product is CASSKTGGDQPQHF.

This clonotype was found a few times. This rearrangement joins TRBV5-1 to TRBJ2-7; D is possibly TRBD2 (6 bases). Trimming cost V 0 bases and J 3 bases, with 16 bases left between them. This CDR3 spans 16 amino acids. The germline CDR1 and CDR2 sequences are SGHRS and YFSETQ. The CDR3 loop is CASSLAPQGGNYEQYF. DNA of the CDR3: TGCGCCAGCAGCTTGGCCCCCCAGGGCGGGAACTACGAGCAGTACTTC.

This clonotype was recorded a few times. The chain is built from TRBV20-1 and TRBJ2-1; 14 bases are shared with TRBD2. The CDR3 is 16 residues long. Germline lookup yields CDR1 DFQATT and CDR2 SNEGSKA (reference sequence). Trimming at V came to 8 bases and at J to 9 bases, leaving 15 bases not matched to a gene. Here the CDR3 reads CSPRTGTSGSGGEQFF. As DNA, the CDR3 is TGCAGTCCACGGACCGGGACTAGCGGGAGCGGGGGTGAGCAGTTCTTC.

The chain employs TRBV20-1 and TRBJ1-5; TRBD1 is a possible D gene (5 bases). Per germline, CDR1 DFQATT and CDR2 SNEGSKA (reference sequence). With 0 bases removed from V and 4 bases from J, the gap between germline ends came to 16 bases. The CDR3 loop spans 16 amino acids. CDR3 in DNA: TGCAGTGCTAGAGATACGAGGGGTCTGTGGAATCAGCCCCAGCATTTT. Translating it yields CSARDTRGLWNQPQHF.

V usage is TRBV7-9 and J usage is TRBJ1-4, with D uncertain. Deletions cut 6 bases from V and 6 bases from J, with 8 bases between. This CDR3 comprises 12 residues. Germline-derived CDR1 and CDR2 are SEHNR and FQNEAQ (reference sequence). CDR3 sequence reads: CASSRQDEKLFF. For the CDR3, the DNA is TGTGCCAGCAGTCGCCAGGATGAAAAACTGTTTTTT.

This clonotype was counted between two and nine times. The V call is TRBV29-1, the J call TRBJ2-1, with a tentative D call TRBD1 (5 bases). V lost 6 bases to trimming and J lost 3 bases, with 9 bases between them. The CDR3 runs 12 residues. Looked up from germline, CDR1 is SQVTM and CDR2 is ANQGSEA. DNA for the CDR3: TGCAGCGTCAGGGTGGACTACAATGAGCAGTTCTTC. It encodes CSVRVDYNEQFF.